This record covers a single T cell receptor (beta chain). The sample belongs to a study of blood T cell repertoires in COVID-19. Germline CDR1 and CDR2: SEHNR and FQNEAQ (reference sequence). The CDR3 spans 12 residues. V was shortened by 1 base and J by 8 bases, with 8 bases between the two germline ends. Libraries were prepared by immunoSEQ multiplex PCR; TCRdb keeps only in-frame clonotypes and omits some of them. Here the sample spans over 200,000 clones, around 90% being singletons. In Cohort 3, a recovered donor had either two negative PCRs, clearance, or symptom resolution. The rearrangement joins TRBV7-9 to TRBJ1-1; D might be TRBD1 (5 bases). The clonotype originates from a man aged 25-45 years who had recovered from COVID-19. Sequencing input: PBMCs or T cells enriched from blood (not recorded which). The CDR3 protein is CASSLDPGEAFF. The CDR3 DNA is TGTGCCAGCAGCTTAGACCCAGGGGAAGCTTTCTTT.